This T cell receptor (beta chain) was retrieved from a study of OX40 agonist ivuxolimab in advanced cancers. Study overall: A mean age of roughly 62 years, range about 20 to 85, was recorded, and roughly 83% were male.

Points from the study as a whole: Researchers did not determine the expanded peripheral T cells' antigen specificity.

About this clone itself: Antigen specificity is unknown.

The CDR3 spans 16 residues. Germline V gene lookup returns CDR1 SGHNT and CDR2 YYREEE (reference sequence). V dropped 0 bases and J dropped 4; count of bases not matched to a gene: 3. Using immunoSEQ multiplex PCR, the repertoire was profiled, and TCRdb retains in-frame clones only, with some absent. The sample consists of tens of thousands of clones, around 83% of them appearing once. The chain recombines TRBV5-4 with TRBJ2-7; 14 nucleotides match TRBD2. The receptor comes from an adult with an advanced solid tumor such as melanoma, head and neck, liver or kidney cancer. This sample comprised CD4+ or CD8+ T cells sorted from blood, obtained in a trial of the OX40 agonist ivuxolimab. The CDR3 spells CASSLEGTSGGYEQYF. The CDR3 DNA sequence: TGTGCCAGCAGCTTGGAGGGGACTAGCGGGGGATACGAGCAGTACTTC.